This TCR beta chain came from a study of long-term antiretroviral therapy in people with HIV. With survey level as its setting, the immunoSEQ assay was v3.0. This table comes from immunoSEQ multiplex PCR, and its TCRdb copy is limited to in-frame clones, with some not included. The table shows some 28,000 clones, with approximately 85% occurring only once. V shed 6 bases, J shed 4 bases, and the junction held 3 bases outside the gene matches. The CDR3 is made up of 14 amino acids. The germline gives CDR1 MNHNS, CDR2 SASEGT. J is TRBJ1-1 and V is TRBV6-1; 12 bases line up with TRBD1. The input for sequencing was unsorted PBMCs, taken 3 years after starting antiretroviral therapy. The clonotype originates from a man between 35 and 55 years old with HIV. The CDR3 loop is CASRGTGGGTEAFF. DNA of the CDR3: TGTGCCAGCAGGGGGACAGGGGGCGGCACTGAAGCTTTCTTT.